The 14 T cell receptor beta chains presented below share a single source sample, sequenced in a study of sequential checkpoint blockade in melanoma. The treatment is: randomized to nivolumab then ipilimumab (arm A) or the reverse (arm B). Produced via immunoSEQ multiplex PCR; TCRdb's table is partial and in-frame only. The sample shows under 20,000 clones, about 26% of them seen only once. Sequences were derived from tumor tissue (inferred from file names), sampled from a patient given nivolumab and ipilimumab in sequence. All receptors come from a human donor with melanoma.

This clone was recorded a few times. The J gene is TRBJ2-2, the V gene TRBV28, with D possibly called TRBD1 or TRBD2 (5 bases each). This CDR3 contains 19 residues. The V end was cut by 2 bases, the J end by 1 base, with 20 bases between. CDR1 MDHEN and CDR2 SYDVKM come from the germline V gene. CDR3 DNA sequence: TGTGCCAGCAGTTTAATTCGAACGGGACCCCCAGGGAACACCGGGGAGCTGTTTTTT. It is translated as CASSLIRTGPPGNTGELFF.

This clone appeared many times. The V and J genes are TRBV6-8 and TRBJ2-5, with unresolved D. This CDR3 contains 13 residues. V was clipped by 2 bases and J by 2 bases, with 6 bases between them. From germline, CDR1 is MNHGY and CDR2 SAAAGT. This chain's CDR3 is CASSYGWQETQYF. CDR3 bases: TGTGCCAGCAGTTACGGATGGCAAGAGACCCAGTACTTC.

This clone showed up just a few times. The chain is built from TRBV6-8 and TRBJ2-3; D could derive from TRBD1 or TRBD2 (5 bases each). The V and J ends lost 6 bases and 2 bases respectively, with 12 bases between them. The CDR3 is 14 amino acids. CDR1 and CDR2 (germline): MNHGY, SAAAGT. DNA for the CDR3: TGTGCCAGCAGCCATTTCGGGACCACAGATACGCAGTATTTT. Encoded protein: CASSHFGTTDTQYF.

The chain links TRBV11-3 to TRBJ2-3; 9 positions match TRBD2. The germline V gene has CDR1 SGHNT and CDR2 YENEEA. Trimming at V came to 6 bases and at J to 0 bases, leaving 16 bases not matched to a gene. This CDR3 has 19 amino acids. In DNA form, the CDR3 reads TGTGCCAGCAGTCCCCCTCCTAGCGGGGTTCGACCTAGCACAGATACGCAGTATTTT. Residues: CASSPPPSGVRPSTDTQYF.

This clone was found many times. V usage is TRBV7-7 and J usage is TRBJ2-7; no reliable D call. The V gene lost 2 bases and the J gene lost 0 bases, with 8 bases spanning the gap. The germline CDR1 and CDR2 sequences are SSHAT and FNYEAQ (reference sequence). The CDR3 consists of 14 residues. The CDR3 sequence: CASSLKVNSYEQYF. The CDR3 DNA sequence: TGTGCCAGCAGCTTAAAGGTGAACTCCTACGAGCAGTACTTC.

This rearrangement joins TRBV6-8 to TRBJ2-1; 9 bases are shared with TRBD2. The CDR3 loop spans 14 amino acids. Germline V lookup: CDR1 MNHGY, CDR2 SAAAGT. With V trimmed by 6 bases and J by 7 bases, 7 bases remained unmatched. CDR3 sequence reads: CASSPSGASNEQFF. The CDR3 DNA reads as TGTGCCAGCAGCCCTAGCGGGGCCTCAAATGAGCAGTTCTTC.

This clone was seen repeatedly, ten times or more. The chain carries TRBV7-6 and TRBJ1-1; D is undetermined. The CDR3 is made up of 14 amino acids. V was pared by 3 bases and J by 5 bases, with 13 bases between. Germline CDR1 reads SGHVS; CDR2 reads FNYEAQ. The CDR3 nucleotides read TGTGCCAGCAGCTTGCGCAGCCCGGGAACTGAAGCTTTCTTT. Translating gives CASSLRSPGTEAFF.

This clone was counted only a few times. CDR3 sequence reads: CASSLDRSYEQYF. CDR3 sequence (DNA): TGTGCCAGCAGTTTGGACAGGTCCTACGAGCAGTACTTC. The V and J genes are TRBV6-8 and TRBJ2-7; TRBD1 matches at 7 bases. CDR1 is MNHGY and CDR2 is SAAAGT in the germline V gene. Unmatched junction bases numbered 1, after V lost 4 bases and J lost 1 base. The CDR3 totals 13 residues.

The rearrangement joins TRBV5-1 to TRBJ1-5; TRBD1 matches at 7 bases. The V gene end was trimmed by 1 base and the J gene end by 3 bases; junction bases not matched to a gene: 1. The CDR3 contains 14 residues. The germline V gene has CDR1 SGHRS and CDR2 YFSETQ. This chain's CDR3 is CASSLTGDNQPQHF. The DNA for the CDR3 is TGCGCCAGCAGCTTGACAGGGGACAATCAGCCCCAGCATTTT.

The gene calls are TRBV28 and TRBJ1-1; D gene unclear. Trimming pared 6 bases from V and 5 bases from J, leaving 13 bases between. This CDR3 is built from 13 residues. Germline loops: CDR1 MDHEN, CDR2 SYDVKM. CDR3 residues: CASRNMAKTEAFF. The CDR3 bases are TGTGCCAGCAGAAACATGGCGAAAACTGAAGCTTTCTTT.

The V call is TRBV30, the J call TRBJ2-7, with D tentatively TRBD2 (6 bases). CDR1 GTSNPN and CDR2 SVGIG come from the germline V gene (reference sequence). V lost 8 bases and J 6 bases, leaving 17 bases between the germline ends. The CDR3 spans 12 residues. The DNA for the CDR3 is TGTGCCGGGACTGGGGGGAGTAGCGAGCAGTACTTC. Translated: CAGTGGSSEQYF.

The rearrangement links TRBV5-1 to TRBJ1-4, with D possibly matching TRBD1 (6 bases). CDR3 length: 15 amino acids. CDR1 is SGHRS, CDR2 YFSETQ, per germline. Trimming cost V 4 bases and J 5 bases, with 15 bases left between them. The CDR3 DNA follows: TGCGCCAGCAGCGTTGCAGGGGCTGTGAATGAAAAACTGTTTTTT. Translated, it gives CASSVAGAVNEKLFF.

This chain uses TRBV15 with TRBJ2-5; D call uncertain. V was trimmed by 5 bases and J by 1 base, leaving 14 bases between them. The V gene's germline CDR1 is LNHNV and CDR2 YYDKDF (reference sequence). The CDR3 spans 15 residues. The DNA for the CDR3 is TGTGCCACCAGCCCCTGGTCCGAGGCCCAAGAGACCCAGTACTTC. Protein product: CATSPWSEAQETQYF.

This clone was seen only a few times. The chain joins TRBV15 to TRBJ1-5; D uncertain. V shed 0 bases and J shed 4 bases, with 13 bases lying between them. This CDR3 is built from 16 residues. Germline-derived CDR1 and CDR2 are LNHNV and YYDKDF (reference sequence). CDR3 amino acids: CATSRDRAVRNQPQHF. The CDR3 nucleotides are TGTGCCACCAGCAGAGATCGGGCAGTAAGGAATCAGCCCCAGCATTTT.